This passage covers 6 T cell receptor beta chains from one sample sequenced in a study of blood T cell repertoires in COVID-19. The assay was immunoSEQ multiplex PCR, and TCRdb's table has in-frame clones only and misses some. In the table there are about 200,000 clones, approximately 86% of which are singletons. Sequencing was carried out using peripheral blood. All receptors come from a man in his sixties with acute or convalescent COVID-19.

For the CDR3, the DNA is TGTGCCAGCGGGGGGACAGGGACACCCCTCCACTTT. Its protein is CASGGTGTPLHF. This chain connects TRBV11-2 to TRBJ1-6; 9 bases fit TRBD1. The CDR3 has 12 residues. With 8 bases clipped from V and 11 bases from J, the junction kept 4 bases outside the gene matches. CDR1 and CDR2 from the germline V gene are SGHAT and FQNNGV. The full variable domain, its missing parts supplied by reference TRBV11-2 and TRBJ1-6, is EAGVAQSPRYKIIEKRQSVAFWCNPISGHATLYWYQQILGQGPKLLIQFQNNGVVDDSQLPKDRFSAERLKGVDSTLKIQPAKLEDSAVYLCASGGTGTPLHFGNGTRLTVT.

V gene TRBV5-1 combines with J gene TRBJ2-7, with D unresolved. The ends were cut back, 2 bases at V and 0 bases at J, with 9 bases in the middle. CDR3 length: 14 residues. Germline CDR1 SGHRS, CDR2 YFSETQ. The CDR3 DNA sequence: TGCGCCAGCAGCTTCGGTGTCACCTCCTACGAGCAGTACTTC. It specifies CASSFGVTSYEQYF.

The gene calls are TRBV6-4 and TRBJ2-2, with a weak D call TRBD2 (7 bases). Trimming removed 3 bases from V and 2 bases from J, with 10 bases in between. CDR1 and CDR2 from the germline V gene are MRHNA and SNTAGT. This CDR3 has 15 amino acids. This CDR3 is CASSEGGQNTGELFF. The DNA for the CDR3 is TGTGCCAGCAGTGAGGGGGGGCAAAACACCGGGGAGCTGTTTTTT.

The CDR3 reads CASSLYRVINEQFF. For the CDR3, the DNA is TGTGCCAGCAGCTTGTACAGGGTAATAAATGAGCAGTTCTTC. This chain uses TRBV5-6 with TRBJ2-1, with D possibly being TRBD1 (6 bases). The CDR3 spans 14 residues. V dropped 1 base and J dropped 7 bases, with 12 bases sitting between them. The germline V gene encodes CDR1 SGHDT and CDR2 YYEEEE.

V gene TRBV10-3 combines with J gene TRBJ1-2; maybe TRBD1 (5 bases). V was clipped by 11 bases and J by 8 bases, with 24 bases between them. The CDR3 consists of 14 residues. The germline V gene has CDR1 ENHRY and CDR2 SYGVKD. The CDR3 nucleotides are TGTGCCCCCTCAGGGCCACGCGGGGGAGGGGGCTACACCTTC. It translates to CAPSGPRGGGGYTF.

The chain is built from TRBV6-5 and TRBJ2-7; 9 nucleotides line up with TRBD1. J gave up 2 bases and V 11 bases, and 10 bases lay outside the gene matches. Germline assignment: CDR1 MNHEY and CDR2 SVGAGI. This CDR3 contains 14 residues. The CDR3 nucleotides are TGTGCCGCCCAACCCGGGACAGGGCCCTACGAGCAGTACTTC. It encodes CAAQPGTGPYEQYF.